Detailed here is one T cell receptor (beta chain). Its antigen is currently unknown. Libraries were prepared by immunoSEQ multiplex PCR; TCRdb keeps only in-frame clonotypes and omits some of them. Among around 160,000 clones listed, about 90% were seen once. The CDR3 has 15 residues. Germline CDR1 is KGHSH and CDR2 is LQKENI. The ends lost 4 bases at V and 6 bases at J; junction bases unmatched: 10. The sample belongs to a study of T cell responses to AZD1222 COVID-19 vaccine. Points from the study as a whole: A mostly white British donor set with more females was recruited, and clonal diversity was possibly underestimated.

This sequence originates from an adult in good health. This chain joins TRBV18 and TRBJ1-2, with 8 bases matching TRBD1. Material: peripheral blood, obtained on day 0 of AZD1222 vaccination. The CDR3 region has the DNA TGTGCCAGCTCACTGGACAGGGCTATATCCGATGGCTACACCTTC. This translates into CASSLDRAISDGYTF. Supplemented by reference TRBV18 and TRBJ1-2, the full variable domain reads NAGVMQNPRHLVRRRGQEARLRCSPMKGHSHVYWYRQLPEEGLKFMVYLQKENIIDESGMPKERFSAEFPKEGPSILRIQQVVRGDSAAYFCASSLDRAISDGYTFGSGTRLTVV.